The rows below give T cell receptor beta chains drawn from one sample of a study of T cell clonotyping in hematopoietic cell transplantation. TCRdb's table, derived via immunoSEQ multiplex PCR, lists solely in-frame clones and lacks some. The data hold a few thousand clones, with around 82% observed a single time. The specimen was PBMCs, collected 180 days after allogeneic stem cell transplant. The receptor set was obtained from a female patient in her 40s who had an allogeneic stem cell transplant from a related donor, so T cells may come from the graft donor. Some clones in this sample may be carry-over from other donors' samples. CDR3s include the opening cysteine and the closing phenylalanine or tryptophan. The order of the fields is J gene, V gene, clone size, D gene, CDR3 protein, CDR3 DNA. D genes are given only for firm matches. Not every row has a clone size; where given, it reads once, few, many or a size class.

TRBJ2-3 | TRBV2 | . | . | CASRKRWDTQYF | TGTGCCAGCAGAAAGCGGTGGGATACGCAGTATTTT
TRBJ2-3 | TRBV5-4 | . | TRBD1 | CASSLGQGLPDTQYF | TGTGCCAGCAGCTTGGGACAGGGGCTGCCAGATACGCAGTATTTT
TRBJ2-2 | TRBV6-4 | once | TRBD1 | CASSDSFGTGVTGELFF | TGTGCCAGCAGTGACTCATTTGGGACAGGGGTCACCGGGGAGCTGTTTTTT
TRBJ2-1 | TRBV13 | . | TRBD2 | CASTGTSGINEQFF | TGTGCCAGCACCGGGACTAGCGGTATCAATGAGCAGTTCTTC
TRBJ2-7 | TRBV6-1 | . | TRBD1 | CASKVIRGTLEQYF | TGTGCCAGCAAAGTAATCAGGGGGACGCTCGAGCAGTACTTC
TRBJ2-1 | TRBV6-5 | . | . | CASRPDDRNEQFF | TGTGCCAGCAGGCCCGACGACCGCAATGAGCAGTTCTTC
TRBJ1-5 | TRBV5-4 | . | . | CASSALGVNQPQHF | TGTGCCAGCAGCGCGCTAGGAGTTAATCAGCCCCAGCATTTT
TRBJ2-7 | TRBV4-1 | . | TRBD2 | CASSLRGDGTPYEQYF | TGCGCCAGCAGCCTCCGGGGGGACGGGACCCCCTACGAGCAGTACTTC
TRBJ2-7 | TRBV11-2 | . | . | CASSLDSYEQYF | TGTGCCAGCAGCCTCGATTCCTACGAGCAGTACTTC
TRBJ2-3 | TRBV7-2 | . | TRBD2 | CASSFSGRQGTDTQYF | TGTGCCAGCAGCTTTAGCGGGAGGCAAGGCACAGATACGCAGTATTTT
TRBJ2-3 | TRBV11-3 | . | . | CASSSHTDTQYF | TGTGCCAGCAGCAGTCACACAGATACGCAGTATTTT
TRBJ1-1 | TRBV9 | few | . | CASSVDGTAGGAEAFF | TGTGCCAGCAGCGTTGATGGGACGGCGGGGGGGGCTGAAGCTTTCTTT
TRBJ1-5 | TRBV6-5 | . | . | CASRARLNQPQHF | TGTGCCAGCAGGGCCAGACTAAATCAGCCCCAGCATTTT
TRBJ2-3 | TRBV2 | once | TRBD2 | CASSEAWGLAGENTQYF | TGTGCCAGCAGTGAAGCCTGGGGACTAGCGGGAGAAAATACGCAGTATTTT
TRBJ2-1 | TRBV7-3 | . | . | CASSLGPGSYNEQFF | TGTGCCAGCAGCCTTGGGCCAGGCTCCTACAATGAGCAGTTCTTC
TRBJ1-5 | TRBV27 | . | TRBD1 | CASSLSRQGNQPQHF | TGTGCCAGCAGTTTATCCCGACAGGGGAATCAGCCCCAGCATTTT
TRBJ2-7 | TRBV30 | . | TRBD1 | CACRILRWGQRDEQYF | TGTGCCTGTAGAATACTAAGATGGGGACAGAGGGACGAGCAGTACTTC
TRBJ2-7 | TRBV19 | few | TRBD2 | CASSIDLSSGRIEQYF | TGTGCCAGTAGTATAGATCTTAGTAGCGGGAGGATCGAGCAGTACTTC
TRBJ2-7 | TRBV7-2 | . | . | CASSRQLLYEQYF | TGTGCCAGCAGCCGACAGTTATTGTACGAGCAGTACTTC
TRBJ1-1 | TRBV7-8 | . | . | CASTQNWDTEAFF | TGTGCCAGCACCCAAAATTGGGACACTGAAGCTTTCTTT
TRBJ2-7 | TRBV11-2 | few | . | CASSLAGGTYEQYF | TGTGCCAGCAGCTTAGCCGGGGGCACCTACGAGCAGTACTTC
TRBJ1-3 | TRBV7-8 | . | . | CASSFGDGSGNTIYF | TGTGCCAGCAGCTTTGGGGACGGCTCTGGAAACACCATATATTTT
TRBJ1-5 | TRBV30 | . | . | CAWSQGFNQPQHF | TGTGCCTGGAGTCAAGGGTTCAATCAGCCCCAGCATTTT
TRBJ1-1 | TRBV28 | few | . | CASNWGGGVTEAFF | TGTGCCAGCAATTGGGGGGGCGGGGTCACTGAAGCTTTCTTT
TRBJ2-3 | TRBV5-4 | . | TRBD2 | CASIPRPGLATDTQYF | TGTGCCAGCATTCCGCGCCCGGGACTAGCCACAGATACGCAGTATTTT
TRBJ2-3 | TRBV10-3 | . | TRBD2 | CAISGTGTSEPSSTDTQYF | TGTGCCATCAGTGGGACCGGGACTAGCGAACCAAGTAGCACAGATACGCAGTATTTT
TRBJ2-1 | TRBV4-3 | . | . | CASSGTGLDDDEQFF | TGCGCCAGCAGCGGGACTGGGCTCGATGACGATGAGCAGTTCTTC
TRBJ2-7 | TRBV6-5 | . | . | CASIETSGEQYF | TGTGCCAGCATTGAAACCTCCGGCGAGCAGTACTTC
TRBJ1-1 | TRBV30 | . | . | CAWTRTMNTEAFF | TGTGCCTGGACACGCACGATGAACACTGAAGCTTTCTTT
TRBJ1-2 | TRBV14 | once | . | CASSQVETGGYTF | TGTGCCAGCAGCCAAGTCGAGACAGGTGGCTACACCTTC
TRBJ1-2 | TRBV25-1 | . | . | CASSEGGDYIYGYTF | TGTGCCAGCAGTGAGGGGGGGGATTATATCTATGGCTACACCTTC
TRBJ1-5 | TRBV2 | . | TRBD1 | CASSRDRHQPQHF | TGTGCCAGCAGCCGGGACAGGCACCAGCCCCAGCATTTT
TRBJ2-7 | TRBV6-6 | once | . | CASGGYGHYEQYF | TGTGCCAGTGGGGGTTACGGTCACTACGAGCAGTACTTC
TRBJ2-3 | TRBV18 | . | TRBD2 | CASSLTSGTDTQYF | TGTGCCAGCTCACTGACTAGCGGCACAGATACGCAGTATTTT
TRBJ2-7 | TRBV7-2 | . | . | CASSSDNPLREQYF | TGTGCCAGCAGCTCGGACAATCCCTTACGGGAGCAGTACTTC
TRBJ2-1 | TRBV5-1 | . | . | CASSLVSSSYNEQFF | TGCGCCAGCAGCTTGGTTAGCAGCTCCTACAATGAGCAGTTCTTC
TRBJ2-2 | TRBV6-1 | . | . | CASSEAAMGTGELFF | TGTGCCAGCAGTGAAGCAGCGATGGGAACCGGGGAGCTGTTTTTT
TRBJ2-5 | TRBV5-6 | . | . | CASRDTLQETQYF | TGTGCCAGCAGGGACACTCTACAAGAGACCCAGTACTTC
TRBJ2-7 | TRBV19 | . | . | CASSRGVEQYF | TGTGCCAGTAGTAGGGGGGTCGAGCAGTACTTC
TRBJ1-5 | TRBV6-6 | . | TRBD1 | CASSRIQGAHQPQHF | TGTGCCAGCAGTCGAATCCAGGGGGCGCATCAGCCCCAGCATTTT
TRBJ2-3 | TRBV7-6 | . | . | CASSLGSVDTQYF | TGTGCCAGCAGCCTGGGATCTGTCGATACGCAGTATTTT
TRBJ2-3 | TRBV11-3 | . | TRBD2 | CASSLELAATDTQYF | TGTGCCAGCAGCTTAGAGCTAGCGGCAACAGATACGCAGTATTTT
TRBJ2-7 | TRBV9 | . | . | CASGTGHYEQYF | TGTGCCAGCGGGACGGGACACTACGAGCAGTACTTC
TRBJ2-3 | TRBV5-1 | . | . | CASSLGAADTQYF | TGCGCCAGCAGCTTGGGCGCGGCAGATACGCAGTATTTT
TRBJ2-5 | TRBV18 | . | . | CASSPGKETQYF | TGTGCCAGCTCACCAGGGAAAGAGACCCAGTACTTC
TRBJ2-2 | TRBV11-3 | few | . | CASSVGGRASTGELFF | TGTGCCAGCAGCGTAGGAGGGAGAGCCAGCACCGGGGAGCTGTTTTTT
TRBJ2-5 | TRBV6-5 | few | TRBD1 | CASSAYRGSKETQYF | TGTGCCAGCAGTGCATACAGGGGGTCTAAAGAGACCCAGTACTTC
TRBJ2-7 | TRBV29-1 | . | . | CSVEDGMSFREQYF | TGCAGCGTTGAAGATGGTATGTCTTTCCGCGAGCAGTACTTC
TRBJ2-4 | TRBV10-3 | few | . | CAISRDTLWNIQYF | TGTGCCATCAGCCGGGACACCCTTTGGAACATTCAGTACTTC
TRBJ2-3 | TRBV10-3 | . | . | CASGTDTQYF | TGTGCGAGCGGGACAGATACGCAGTATTTT
TRBJ1-5 | TRBV6-5 | . | . | CASSYSSHQNQPQHF | TGTGCCAGCAGTTACTCGAGTCATCAGAATCAGCCCCAGCATTTT
TRBJ1-4 | TRBV7-8 | . | TRBD1 | CASSQGVEKLFF | TGTGCCAGCAGCCAGGGGGTGGAAAAACTGTTTTTT
TRBJ1-5 | TRBV6-1 | . | . | CASSEGTKQPQHF | TGTGCCAGCAGTGAAGGGACAAAACAGCCCCAGCATTTT
TRBJ2-7 | TRBV27 | . | . | CASSPQTGTFYEQYF | TGTGCCAGCAGCCCCCAGACCGGGACTTTCTACGAGCAGTACTTC
TRBJ2-3 | TRBV2 | . | TRBD1 | CANRDRGSTDTQYF | TGTGCCAACAGGGACAGGGGTAGCACAGATACGCAGTATTTT
TRBJ2-5 | TRBV29-1 | . | . | CSVEGVAREWETQYF | TGCAGCGTTGAGGGGGTAGCCCGAGAGTGGGAGACCCAGTACTTC
TRBJ2-7 | TRBV5-1 | once | . | CASSLTGTYEQYF | TGCGCCAGCAGCTTGACTGGAACCTACGAGCAGTACTTC